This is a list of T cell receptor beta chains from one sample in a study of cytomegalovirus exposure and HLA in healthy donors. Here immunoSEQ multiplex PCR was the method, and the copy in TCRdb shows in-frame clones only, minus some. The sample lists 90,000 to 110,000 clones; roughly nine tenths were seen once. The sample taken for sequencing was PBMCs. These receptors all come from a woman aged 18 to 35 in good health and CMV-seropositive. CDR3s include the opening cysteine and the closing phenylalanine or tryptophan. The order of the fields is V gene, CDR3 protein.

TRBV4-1 CASSQEDRDRGGYTF
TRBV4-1 CASSPPSSTGEQYF
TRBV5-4 CASSLGTGGYTEAFF
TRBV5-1 CASSVNPPGQTTDTQYF
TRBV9 CASSVGGGFDNEQFF
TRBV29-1 CSVEDMRGDSYEQYF
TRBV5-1 CASTPLVAGSGGVQETQYF
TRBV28 CVVADYEQYF
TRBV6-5 CASSVEAGRVEKLFF
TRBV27 CASSLWSSGSYEQYF
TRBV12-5 CASGLVLWARNSGNTIYF
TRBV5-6 CASSSDRERYEQYF
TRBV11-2 CASSSRPGLGTGELFF
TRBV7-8 CATRDSGANVLTF
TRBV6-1 CASSEYSNQPQHF
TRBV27 CASSRDTNTGELFF
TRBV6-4 CASSEKAGEGDTQYF
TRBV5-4 CASSLGGPDTGELFF
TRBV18 CASSPAPSGVMNEQFF
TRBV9 CASGQGLADDYEQYF
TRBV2 CASRDLWGELGNEQFF
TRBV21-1 CASGDRVYEQYF
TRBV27 CASSLGVRVRGIEAFF
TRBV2 CASSDSGTSGVLYNEQFF
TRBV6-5 CASSYTSGGPTQYF
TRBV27 CASSLTSGNTDTQYF
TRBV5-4 CASSPPASAGTGANTGELFF
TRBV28 CASSLVGSGYTF
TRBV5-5 CASSLEPTGEGTGELFF
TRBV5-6 CASSPTDREPKNIQYF
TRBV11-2 CASSFGLLEQFF
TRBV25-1 CASTLRGGAEETQYF
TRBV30 CAWVPQGNTIYF
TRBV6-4 CASSLGGNSPLHF
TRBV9 CASSASLLAYQRVGTDTQYF
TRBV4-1 CASSPRDSSNTEAFF
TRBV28 CASVRGNTEAFF
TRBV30 CAYQEGLRIRTEAFF
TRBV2 CASSDASFPSYEQYF
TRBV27 CASSLGAQVSTDTQYF
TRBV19 CARSTRTEYSNQPQHF
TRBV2 CASRGQGSGNTIYF
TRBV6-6 CASKYVGAETQYF
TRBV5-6 CASSAGTSFAEQYF
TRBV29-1 CSVKDTGFYEQYF
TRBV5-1 CASSLEAGGPYEQYF
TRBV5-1 CASSLAGVSGELFF
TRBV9 CASSVGGVNSPLHF
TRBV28 CASSSPGGAGEKLFF
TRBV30 CAWTRQETQYF
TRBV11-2 CASSFLAGYNEQFF
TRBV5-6 CASRPGTSVREQFF
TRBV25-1 CASSPGTGAYEQYF
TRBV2 CASSPRTSPGQFF
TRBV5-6 CASSLRKKGVLAHEQYF
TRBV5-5 CASSFDRGETQYF
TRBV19 CASTVGGAIGLFF